Sequencing of this T cell receptor beta chain was carried out in a study of CD8 T cells in Susac syndrome. Random hexamers were used to reverse transcribe an amount of about 0.45 to 1 ug RNA. Amplification of TCR beta CDR3 across 54 Vbeta and 13 Jbeta was performed with immunoSEQ multiplex PCR. TCRdb re-called the immunoSEQ multiplex PCR reads with MiXCR, one entry per CDR3 protein. The sample has around 140,000 distinct CDR3 sequences, 85% to 95% seen once; the top ten hold 0.14%. Germline lookup yields CDR1 MGHRA and CDR2 YSYEKL. Trimming took off 0 bases at V and 0 bases at J, with 12 bases between the two ends. The CDR3 has 17 amino acids. The patients with Susac syndrome satisfied recently defined diagnostic criteria for either definite or probable disease. This clonotype was observed a few times.

Input material: CD4+ T cells from PBMCs. The sequence was obtained from a human donor with Susac syndrome. The chain has TRBV4-1 and TRBJ2-1; tentative D call: TRBD2 (5 bases). CDR3 protein: CASSQDLWRSSYNEQFF. CDR3 bases: TGCGCCAGCAGCCAAGATCTGTGGAGGAGCTCCTACAATGAGCAGTTCTTC.